The 19 T cell receptor beta chains presented below share a single source sample, sequenced in a study of blood T cell repertoires in COVID-19. Sequenced by immunoSEQ multiplex PCR; TCRdb stores in-frame clones only, minus some. The sample gives hundreds of thousands of clones, approximately 90% of which show up once; 1.2% to 1.5% is in the top ten. Sample: PBMCs or T cells enriched from blood (not recorded which). The receptors derive from a woman between 18 and 29 years old who had been exposed to COVID-19.

This chain links TRBV10-3 with TRBJ2-6; 8 bases align to TRBD1. This CDR3 has 15 amino acids. Trimming at V came to 10 bases and at J to 3 bases, leaving 8 bases not matched to a gene. The V gene's germline CDR1 is ENHRY and CDR2 SYGVKD. The CDR3 nucleotides read TGTGCCACCCTGGACAGGGAAAGTGGGGCCAACGTCCTGACTTTC. It translates to CATLDRESGANVLTF.

This sequence joins TRBV4-1 and TRBJ1-1; 8 bases align to TRBD1. The CDR3 loop spans 20 amino acids. Germline CDR1 MGHRA, CDR2 YSYEKL. The J segment lost 6 bases and the V segment lost 0 bases, leaving 21 bases of the junction unmatched. CDR3 coding DNA: TGCGCCAGCAGCCAAGAAGTCAGGGGGCCGCTGTCTGTAATTGGGGCTGAAGCTTTCTTT. Translation: CASSQEVRGPLSVIGAEAFF.

The chain links TRBV19 to TRBJ1-2, with 9 bases aligning to TRBD1. The J segment lost 1 base and the V segment lost 5 bases, leaving 5 bases of the junction unmatched. This CDR3 region has 15 residues. Germline-derived CDR1 and CDR2 are LNHDA and SQIVND (reference sequence). In DNA, the CDR3 is TGTGCCAGTAGTCCCCGGACAGGGGTTAACTATGGCTACACCTTC. Encoded protein: CASSPRTGVNYGYTF.

This chain joins TRBV11-2 and TRBJ1-5; D is perhaps TRBD1 (5 bases). Germline assignment: CDR1 SGHAT and CDR2 FQNNGV. The CDR3 has 15 residues. V gave up 5 bases and J gave up 2 bases, with 13 bases separating them. CDR3 sequence (DNA): TGTGCCAGCAGCCCTCAGGGAGGAGGCAATCAGCCCCAGCATTTT. This encodes CASSPQGGGNQPQHF.

This sequence joins TRBV19 and TRBJ2-1; D unresolved. Germline V CDR1 and CDR2: LNHDA, SQIVND (reference sequence). The CDR3 covers 14 residues. Trimming cost V 1 base and J 2 bases, with 6 bases left between them. CDR3 in DNA: TGTGCCAGTAGTATAGTGGGCACCTACAATGAGCAGTTCTTC. It yields the protein CASSIVGTYNEQFF.

The V and J genes are TRBV7-3 and TRBJ2-3; D unresolved. V gave up 2 bases and J gave up 2 bases, with 8 bases separating them. CDR3 length equals 14 residues. Germline V gives CDR1 SGHTA, CDR2 FQGTGA. CDR3 loop: CASSLSPNTDTQYF. Here the CDR3 DNA reads TGTGCCAGCAGCTTATCGCCTAACACAGATACGCAGTATTTT. The whole variable domain, remainder taken from reference TRBV7-3 and TRBJ2-3, is GAGVSQTPSNKVTEKGKYVELRCDPISGHTALYWYRQSLGQGPEFLIYFQGTGAADDSGLPNDRFFAVRPEGSVSTLKIQRTERGDSAVYLCASSLSPNTDTQYFGPGTRLTVL.

This rearrangement joins TRBV5-8 to TRBJ1-5, with 7 bases identical to TRBD1. Germline V lookup: CDR1 SGHTS, CDR2 YDEGEE. The CDR3 consists of 18 residues. J lost 0 bases, V lost 2 bases, and 11 bases had no gene match. Here the CDR3 DNA reads TGTGCCAGCAGCTTTGAGGGAGGACAGGCCGATAGCAATCAGCCCCAGCATTTT. It specifies CASSFEGGQADSNQPQHF.

The chain joins TRBV2 to TRBJ1-5; D call uncertain. Germline V gene lookup returns CDR1 SNHLY and CDR2 FYNNEI. CDR3 length: 13 amino acids. The V gene lost 8 bases and the J gene lost 1 base, with 9 bases spanning the gap. This chain's CDR3 is CASQRESNQPQHF. CDR3 DNA: TGTGCCAGCCAGAGGGAAAGCAATCAGCCCCAGCATTTT.

The chain has TRBV28 and TRBJ2-7, with TRBD1 matching over 7 bases. The CDR3 loop spans 14 amino acids. The trim removed 2 bases at V and 5 bases at J, leaving 6 bases unmatched. In germline, CDR1 is MDHEN, CDR2 SYDVKM. The CDR3 nucleotides are TGTGCCAGCAGTTTAGACAGGGTGGAGGACGAGCAGTACTTC. Protein sequence: CASSLDRVEDEQYF.

The rearrangement links TRBV5-1 to TRBJ1-5; tentatively, D is TRBD1 (6 bases). Germline CDR1 is SGHRS and CDR2 is YFSETQ. V was clipped by 4 bases and J by 3 bases, with 11 bases between them. The CDR3 spans 14 residues. This chain's CDR3 is CASSPGHINQPQHF. The CDR3, as DNA: TGCGCCAGCAGCCCGGGACACATCAATCAGCCCCAGCATTTT.

This clone was recorded once. V gene TRBV19 combines with J gene TRBJ1-2; 8 positions match TRBD1. J was trimmed by 2 bases and V by 7 bases; bases with no gene match: 12. In germline, CDR1 is LNHDA, CDR2 SQIVND (reference sequence). The CDR3 is made up of 16 amino acids. CDR3 residues: CASTPIQGQANYGYTF. CDR3 coding DNA: TGTGCCAGTACCCCCATACAGGGACAGGCAAACTATGGCTACACCTTC.

This chain connects TRBV7-3 to TRBJ2-5; possibly TRBD2 for D (6 bases). Trimming stripped 6 bases from V and 1 base from J, with 15 bases between. The V gene's germline CDR1 is SGHTA and CDR2 FQGTGA. This CDR3 has 15 residues. Here the CDR3 DNA reads TGTGCCAGCAGTCGCCGGGGGAACTTCCAAGAGACCCAGTACTTC. Its translation: CASSRRGNFQETQYF. The whole variable domain, filled in from reference TRBV7-3 and TRBJ2-5, reads GAGVSQTPSNKVTEKGKYVELRCDPISGHTALYWYRQSLGQGPEFLIYFQGTGAADDSGLPNDRFFAVRPEGSVSTLKIQRTERGDSAVYLCASSRRGNFQETQYFGPGTRLLVL.

The chain uses TRBV28 and TRBJ1-5, with 8 bases lining up with TRBD1. The CDR3 covers 15 residues. V was clipped by 6 bases and J by 1 base; unmatched bases: 5. Germline V gene sequence: CDR1 MDHEN, CDR2 SYDVKM. CDR3 sequence reads: CASRRQGRSNQPQHF. The CDR3 DNA is TGTGCCAGCAGACGACAGGGGAGGAGCAATCAGCCCCAGCATTTT.

The chain employs TRBV29-1 and TRBJ2-1; 9 positions agree with TRBD2. The trim removed 8 bases at V and 5 bases at J, leaving 10 bases unmatched. This CDR3 is built from 14 residues. Germline assignment: CDR1 SQVTM and CDR2 ANQGSEA. The CDR3 DNA reads TGCAGCTTTCGGTGGAGACTAGCGGACAATGAGCAGTTCTTC. Protein: CSFRWRLADNEQFF.

The chain carries TRBV7-9 and TRBJ1-6, with no clear D. Looked up from germline, CDR1 is SEHNR and CDR2 is FQNEAQ (reference sequence). The CDR3 length is 14 residues. V lost 3 bases to trimming and J lost 10 bases, with 13 bases between them. CDR3 in amino acids: CASSFDLSGSPLHF. The DNA for the CDR3 is TGTGCCAGCAGCTTCGACCTTTCAGGATCACCCCTCCACTTT.

This chain joins TRBV6-1 and TRBJ1-1; D unclear. CDR3 length: 12 amino acids. V was shortened by 1 base and J by 6 bases, with 6 bases between the two germline ends. Germline V gene sequence: CDR1 MNHNS, CDR2 SASEGT. CDR3 sequence (DNA): TGTGCCAGCAGTGAAGTTAGCGCTGAAGCTTTCTTT. Its translation: CASSEVSAEAFF.

This clone appeared a single time. The chain carries TRBV18 and TRBJ2-7, with 8 bases that match TRBD2. Germline V gene lookup returns CDR1 KGHSH and CDR2 LQKENI. The CDR3 contains 16 residues. V shed 2 bases, J shed 2 bases, and the junction held 8 bases outside the gene matches. The chain's CDR3 is CASSPRQTGLAYEQYF. The CDR3 bases are TGTGCCAGCTCACCAAGACAGACGGGACTAGCCTACGAGCAGTACTTC.

The chain links TRBV15 to TRBJ2-5, with D tentatively TRBD2 (5 bases). Trimming left V 0 bases short and J 5 bases short, with 10 bases between. CDR3 length equals 14 residues. Germline values: CDR1 LNHNV, CDR2 YYDKDF (reference sequence). CDR3 nucleotide sequence: TGTGCCACCAGCAGAGAGGCGGAGCGGGAGACCCAGTACTTC. It yields the protein CATSREAERETQYF.

CDR3 amino acids: CASSLVRGSSTDTQYF. The DNA for the CDR3 is TGCGCCAGCAGCTTGGTTCGCGGGTCTAGCACAGATACGCAGTATTTT. J is TRBJ2-3 and V is TRBV5-1, with D possibly matching TRBD2 (5 bases). CDR3 length: 16 amino acids. Per germline, CDR1 SGHRS and CDR2 YFSETQ. The ends were cut back, 0 bases at V and 0 bases at J, with 11 bases in the middle.